These 4 T cell receptor beta chains were all obtained from the same sample, sequenced in a study of cytomegalovirus exposure and HLA in healthy donors. A multiplex PCR was run with 60 Vbeta primers and 13 Jbeta primers. Produced via immunoSEQ multiplex PCR; TCRdb's table is partial and in-frame only. The sample lists some 130,000 clones, approximately 80% occurring once. Sequenced: PBMCs. Receptors were obtained from a man aged 25-45 years in good health and CMV-seronegative.

V usage is TRBV4-2 and J usage is TRBJ1-5; D gene ambiguous. Germline assignment: CDR1 LGHNA and CDR2 YNFKEQ. This CDR3 comprises 17 residues. Trimming removed 1 base at V and 8 bases at J, with 21 bases between. CDR3 bases: TGTGCCAGCAGCCAAGGCTTGATAAGAGGGTCCGGGGAGCCCCAGCATTTT. Amino acid sequence: CASSQGLIRGSGEPQHF.

V and J are TRBV5-6 and TRBJ1-4; 8 bases align to TRBD1. Germline-derived CDR1 and CDR2 are SGHDT and YYEEEE. The length of the CDR3 is 15 residues. The V gene end was trimmed by 1 base and the J gene end by 8 bases; junction bases not matched to a gene: 7. CDR3 sequence: CASSLPGGAGEKLFF. CDR3 nucleotides: TGTGCCAGCAGCTTGCCAGGGGGCGCCGGCGAAAAACTGTTTTTT.

As for this clone: This same CDR3 is encoded by further DNA sequences in the sample. The chain carries TRBV5-1 and TRBJ1-5, with D perhaps matching TRBD1 (5 bases). This CDR3 contains 13 residues. The V gene lost 2 bases and the J gene lost 2 bases, with 5 bases spanning the gap. Germline V gene lookup returns CDR1 SGHRS and CDR2 YFSETQ. The CDR3 sequence: CASSLQGNQPQHF. CDR3 nucleotides: TGCGCCAGCAGCTTACAGGGCAATCAGCCCCAGCATTTT.

The chain links TRBV7-2 to TRBJ2-7; D is unresolved. Per germline, CDR1 SGHTA and CDR2 FQGNSA. The germline V and J ends were trimmed by 2 bases and 5 bases, with 7 bases remaining between them. The CDR3 has 12 residues. The CDR3 DNA sequence: TGTGCCAGCAGCTTAAGTTGGCACGAGCAGTACTTC. It specifies CASSLSWHEQYF.